Listed below are T cell receptor beta chains from one sample, sequenced in a study of spatial heterogeneity in lung cancer. TCRdb reprocessed the 5' RACE reads with MiXCR, giving one entry per CDR3 protein. The sample lists about 95,000 distinct CDR3 sequences; approximately 8.9% were seen once. Sequences were derived from PBMCs, sampled at surgery. The receptors were gathered from a male donor with early-stage non-small cell lung cancer. CDR3s include the opening cysteine and the closing phenylalanine or tryptophan. A D gene is named only where the DNA matches it firmly. A clone size is listed for some rows: how often the clone was seen (once, few, many), or a class if it is expanded.

>NA|many|TRBJ2-3|TRBV6-5
CASSRRQGDTDTQYF
TGTGCCAGCAGTCGTCGACAAGGGGACACAGATACGCAGTATTTT
>TRBD1|few|TRBJ2-7|TRBV28
CASGHRGLEQYF
TGTGCCAGCGGCCACAGGGGCCTCGAGCAGTACTTC
>NA|few|TRBJ2-1|TRBV29-1
CTFSPGGGLEQFF
TGCACCTTTTCCCCCGGAGGGGGCCTTGAGCAGTTCTTC
>TRBD1|many|TRBJ2-6|TRBV7-9
CASSSLTGTRSGANVLTF
TGTGCCAGCAGCTCACTGACAGGGACCCGCTCTGGGGCCAACGTCCTGACTTTC
>TRBD1|NA|TRBJ2-7|TRBV7-7
CASSIDRAYEQYF
TGTGCCAGCAGCATTGACAGGGCCTACGAGCAGTACTTC
>NA|once|TRBJ2-3|TRBV24-1
CATSAGVTGEADTQYF
TGTGCCACCAGTGCCGGTGTAACAGGGGAGGCAGATACGCAGTATTTT
>NA|NA|TRBJ1-6|TRBV7-2
CASSFLPYNSPLHF
TGTGCCAGCAGCTTTTTGCCTTATAATTCACCCCTCCACTTT
>NA|few|TRBJ1-5|TRBV7-2
CASSLDGREGQPQHF
TGTGCCAGCAGCTTAGATGGCAGGGAAGGTCAGCCCCAGCATTTT
>TRBD1|many|TRBJ2-7|TRBV28
CASSLWGSGQGKKEQYF
TGTGCCAGCAGTTTATGGGGCTCGGGACAGGGGAAGAAGGAGCAGTACTTC
>NA|NA|TRBJ2-3|TRBV6-1
CASSEDPGADTQYF
TGTGCCAGCAGTGAGGATCCGGGTGCAGATACGCAGTATTTT
>TRBD1|NA|TRBJ1-4|TRBV20-1
CSARGTGQGPTNEKLFF
TGCAGTGCTAGAGGGACGGGACAGGGTCCAACTAATGAAAAACTGTTTTTT
>NA|NA|TRBJ1-5|TRBV5-1
CASSLSSGGNQPQHF
TGCGCCAGCAGCTTGTCCTCAGGGGGCAATCAGCCCCAGCATTTT
>NA|many|TRBJ1-4|TRBV28
CASSRPGGGNEKLFF
TGTGCCAGCAGTCGCCCCGGGGGCGGTAATGAAAAACTGTTTTTT
>TRBD1|many|TRBJ1-3|TRBV18
CASSPTVGQGTSSGNTIYF
TGTGCCAGCTCACCGACCGTCGGACAGGGGACGAGCTCTGGAAACACCATATATTTT
>NA|many|TRBJ2-3|TRBV21-1
CASSKDSGPSTDTQYF
TGTGCCAGCAGCAAGGATAGCGGGCCCAGCACAGATACGCAGTATTTT
>NA|NA|TRBJ2-3|TRBV20-1
CSPKTDTQYF
TGCAGCCCGAAGACAGATACGCAGTATTTT
>NA|few|TRBJ1-3|TRBV20-1
CSARGRDSGNTIYF
TGCAGTGCTAGGGGCCGTGACTCTGGAAACACCATATATTTT
>TRBD1|many|TRBJ1-5|TRBV5-1
CASSLEGGRNQPQHF
TGCGCCAGCAGCTTGGAAGGGGGCCGCAATCAGCCCCAGCATTTT
>NA|NA|TRBJ1-3|TRBV21-1
CASSKARGQGGNTIYF
TGTGCCAGCAGCAAAGCGCGTGGACAGGGGGGAAACACCATATATTTT
>TRBD2|many|TRBJ2-3|TRBV5-1
CASKGGGATDTQYF
TGCGCCAGCAAAGGCGGGGGGGCGACAGATACGCAGTATTTT
>NA|NA|TRBJ2-2|TRBV4-2
CASTTGLFTGELFF
TGTGCCAGCACCACTGGGCTTTTCACCGGGGAGCTGTTTTTT
>NA|NA|TRBJ2-2|TRBV28
CASSFGSLNTGELFF
TGTGCCAGCAGTTTCGGATCCCTGAACACCGGGGAGCTGTTTTTT
>TRBD1|NA|TRBJ1-1|TRBV19
CASSIGQGAWRLLNTEAFF
TGTGCCAGTAGTATAGGTCAGGGGGCATGGAGGCTATTGAACACTGAAGCTTTCTTT
>NA|NA|TRBJ2-5|TRBV5-4
CASRPGQLETQYF
TGTGCCAGCAGACCCGGACAGCTAGAGACCCAGTACTTC
>NA|many|TRBJ2-2|TRBV12-3/TRBV12-4
CASSPPYEELFF
TGTGCCAGCAGTCCGCCTTACGAGGAGCTGTTTTTT
>NA|few|TRBJ2-4|TRBV19
CASSPLGAGLAKNIQYF
TGTGCCAGTAGTCCTTTAGGCGCAGGGCTAGCCAAAAACATTCAGTACTTC
>TRBD1|many|TRBJ2-3|TRBV29-1
CSVKGGTGVTDTQYF
TGCAGCGTCAAAGGGGGGACAGGGGTAACAGATACGCAGTATTTT
>TRBD2|NA|TRBJ2-7|TRBV5-1
CASSLTSGGTYEQYF
TGCGCCAGCAGTTTGACTAGCGGGGGCACCTACGAGCAGTACTTC
>NA|many|TRBJ2-7|TRBV20-1
CSASRRDEQYF
TGCAGTGCTAGTAGAAGGGACGAGCAGTACTTC
>NA|few|TRBJ2-2|TRBV4-1
CASSQGVAVRPAGELFF
TGCGCCAGCAGCCAAGGTGTGGCAGTCCGCCCGGCCGGGGAGCTGTTTTTT
>NA|few|TRBJ2-7|TRBV28
CASSPPGGPGEQYF
TGTGCCAGCAGTCCCCCCGGGGGGCCGGGGGAGCAGTACTTC
>NA|many|TRBJ2-7|TRBV12-3/TRBV12-4
CASSLPHRLSYEQYF
TGTGCCAGCAGTTTACCCCACAGGCTCTCCTACGAGCAGTACTTC
>TRBD1|many|TRBJ2-3|TRBV4-2
CASSQTGGDPDTQYF
TGTGCCAGCAGCCAGACAGGGGGCGATCCAGATACGCAGTATTTT
>TRBD2|many|TRBJ2-3|TRBV29-1
CSVDGGVDTQYF
TGCAGCGTTGACGGGGGGGTAGATACGCAGTATTTT
>NA|many|TRBJ1-1|TRBV4-2
CASSQGGISEAFF
TGTGCCAGCAGCCAAGGAGGAATCTCTGAAGCTTTCTTT
>TRBD2|many|TRBJ2-5|TRBV11-1
CASSPGPAGGETQYF
TGTGCCAGCAGCCCGGGGCCAGCGGGAGGCGAGACCCAGTACTTC
>TRBD2|few|TRBJ2-5|TRBV7-9
CASSLEVLAGETQYF
TGTGCCAGCAGCTTAGAGGTTCTAGCGGGGGAGACCCAGTACTTC
>NA|few|TRBJ1-6|TRBV7-2
CASSLGAEMNSPLHF
TGTGCCAGCAGCTTAGGGGCAGAGATGAATTCACCCCTCCACTTT
>TRBD1|NA|TRBJ1-1|TRBV3-1
CASSQERRRGLVTEAFF
TGTGCCAGCAGCCAAGAGAGGCGCAGGGGGCTTGTCACTGAAGCTTTCTTT
>NA|few|TRBJ2-3|TRBV20-1
CSASNAGSTDTQYF
TGCAGTGCTAGCAATGCGGGAAGCACAGATACGCAGTATTTT
>NA|many|TRBJ2-2|TRBV10-3
CATAGLPPNTGELFF
TGTGCCACCGCTGGCCTACCTCCTAACACCGGGGAGCTGTTTTTT
>NA|NA|TRBJ2-7|TRBV2
CASSLRGEQYF
TGTGCCAGCAGCCTGAGGGGAGAGCAGTACTTC
>NA|few|TRBJ2-5|TRBV5-1
CASSGGTVAYQETQYF
TGCGCCAGCAGCGGCGGGACAGTCGCGTACCAAGAGACCCAGTACTTC
>TRBD2|few|TRBJ2-5|TRBV7-2
CASSGLAGARETQYF
TGTGCCAGCAGCGGACTAGCGGGGGCCAGAGAGACCCAGTACTTC
>TRBD1|few|TRBJ1-1|TRBV5-1
CASSSSGTGGTEAFF
TGCGCCAGCAGCTCATCCGGGACAGGGGGGACTGAAGCTTTCTTT
>NA|many|TRBJ2-5|TRBV28
CASRGLLETQYF
TGTGCCAGCAGGGGACTCCTGGAGACCCAGTACTTC
>NA|few|TRBJ2-3|TRBV7-2
CASSFGATDTQYF
TGTGCCAGCAGCTTCGGGGCGACAGATACGCAGTATTTT
>NA|NA|TRBJ2-7|TRBV6-1
CASSVGAVEQYF
TGTGCCAGCAGCGTAGGAGCGGTCGAGCAGTACTTC
>TRBD1|many|TRBJ2-2|TRBV27
CASSFLGGNTGELFF
TGTGCCAGCAGTTTTTTAGGGGGCAACACCGGGGAGCTGTTTTTT
>NA|NA|TRBJ2-3|TRBV7-2
CASSSRPRWPQYF
TGTGCCAGCAGCTCCCGACCCCGCTGGCCGCAGTATTTT
>NA|few|TRBJ1-1|TRBV14
CASSQWQGLPGTEAFF
TGTGCCAGCAGCCAATGGCAGGGGCTTCCGGGGACTGAAGCTTTCTTT
>NA|few|TRBJ1-1|TRBV2
CASRANRNTEAFF
TGTGCCAGCAGAGCGAACAGGAACACTGAAGCTTTCTTT
>NA|few|TRBJ1-2|TRBV14
CASSQDVWGSGYTF
TGTGCCAGCAGCCAAGACGTATGGGGATCTGGCTACACCTTC
>TRBD1|once|TRBJ1-4|TRBV15
CATSRGYGTVNEKLFF
TGTGCCACCAGCAGAGGTTACGGGACAGTGAATGAAAAACTGTTTTTT
>NA|many|TRBJ2-3|TRBV29-1
CSVAGQTDTQYF
TGCAGCGTCGCCGGACAGACAGATACGCAGTATTTT